This entry lists 2 T cell receptor beta chains sequenced from one sample in a study of blood T cell repertoires in COVID-19. Assay used: immunoSEQ multiplex PCR; TCRdb lists only in-frame clones, some missing. Among 73,000 or so clones listed, about 80% were seen once. Input material: peripheral blood. The source is a woman in her fifties or sixties with acute or convalescent COVID-19.

The chain combines TRBV5-1 with TRBJ2-3; D call uncertain. Germline V gene sequence: CDR1 SGHRS, CDR2 YFSETQ. V dropped 4 bases and J dropped 5 bases, with 8 bases sitting between them. The CDR3 covers 12 residues. The CDR3 sequence: CASSDLGDTQYF. DNA for the CDR3: TGCGCCAGCAGCGACCTAGGAGATACGCAGTATTTT.

J is TRBJ2-7 and V is TRBV15, with TRBD1 matching 9 bases. Trimming at V came to 0 bases and at J to 6 bases, leaving 6 bases not matched to a gene. Germline V gene lookup returns CDR1 LNHNV and CDR2 YYDKDF (reference sequence). The CDR3 spans 15 residues. CDR3 in amino acids: CATSRDRQGVAEQYF. CDR3 in DNA: TGTGCCACCAGCAGAGATCGACAGGGGGTAGCCGAGCAGTACTTC. Variable domain in full (rest from reference TRBV15 and TRBJ2-7): DAMVIQNPRYQVTQFGKPVTLSCSQTLNHNVMYWYQQKSSQAPKLLFHYYDKDFNNEADTPDNFQSRRPNTSFCFLDIRSPGLGDTAMYLCATSRDRQGVAEQYFGPGTRLTVT.